The clone carrying this T cell receptor beta chain turned up a few times. This CDR3 contains 14 residues. Germline CDR1 and CDR2: SGHRS and YFSETQ. V lost 0 bases to trimming and J lost 0 bases, with 7 bases between them. These data come from a study of CD8+ T cells in alopecia areata. Study background: The study gave treated patients oral tofacitinib at 5 to 10 mg twice daily.

Sequencing relied on a cDNA template that was reverse transcribed from extracted RNA. Clones were sequenced by immunoSEQ multiplex PCR, and TCRdb holds only the in-frame ones, with some missing. The sample lists about 210,000 clones, roughly 40% seen once, with 2% to 3% in the top ten. Treatment: oral pan-JAK inhibitor, 5-10 mg twice daily. V and J are TRBV5-1 and TRBJ2-7; unclear D gene. This TCR derives from a human donor with alopecia areata. This specimen consisted of CD4+ T cells sorted from blood, obtained at approximately week 36, from a patient treated with tofacitinib. CDR3 nucleotide sequence: TGCGCCAGCAGCTTGGCCGACGTCTCCTACGAGCAGTACTTC. It encodes CASSLADVSYEQYF.